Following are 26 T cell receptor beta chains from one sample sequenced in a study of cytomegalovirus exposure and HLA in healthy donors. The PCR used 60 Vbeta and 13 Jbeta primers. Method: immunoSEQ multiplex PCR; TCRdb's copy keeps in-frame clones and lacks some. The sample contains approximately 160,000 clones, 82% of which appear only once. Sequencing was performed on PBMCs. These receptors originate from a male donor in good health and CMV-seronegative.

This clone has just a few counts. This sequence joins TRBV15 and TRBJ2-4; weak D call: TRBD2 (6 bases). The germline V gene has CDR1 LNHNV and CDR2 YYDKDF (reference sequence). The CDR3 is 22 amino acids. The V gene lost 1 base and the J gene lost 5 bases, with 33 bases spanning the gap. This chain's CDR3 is CATSRGAPRMLASLVPENIQYF. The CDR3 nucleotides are TGTGCCACCAGCAGAGGAGCCCCCCGGATGCTAGCGAGTTTAGTTCCCGAAAACATTCAGTACTTC.

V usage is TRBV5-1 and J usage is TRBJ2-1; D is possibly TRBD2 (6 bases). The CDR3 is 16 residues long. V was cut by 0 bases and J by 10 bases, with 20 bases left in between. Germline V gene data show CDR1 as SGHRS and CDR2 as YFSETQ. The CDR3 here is CASSLVPAGPDGEQFF. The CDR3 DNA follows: TGCGCCAGCAGCTTGGTTCCAGCGGGCCCGGACGGGGAGCAGTTCTTC.

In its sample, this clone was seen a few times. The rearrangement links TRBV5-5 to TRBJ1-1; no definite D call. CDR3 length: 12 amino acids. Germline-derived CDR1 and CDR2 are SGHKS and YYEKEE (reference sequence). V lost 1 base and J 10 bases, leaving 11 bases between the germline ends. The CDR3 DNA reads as TGTGCCAGCAGCTTGAACCCCCAGGTAGCTTTCTTT. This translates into CASSLNPQVAFF.

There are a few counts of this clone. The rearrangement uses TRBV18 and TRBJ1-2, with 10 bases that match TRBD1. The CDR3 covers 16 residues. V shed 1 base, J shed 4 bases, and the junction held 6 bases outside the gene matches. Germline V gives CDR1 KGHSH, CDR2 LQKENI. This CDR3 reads CASSPQRTGGGYGYTF. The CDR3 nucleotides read TGTGCCAGCTCACCACAACGGACAGGGGGTGGCTATGGCTACACCTTC.

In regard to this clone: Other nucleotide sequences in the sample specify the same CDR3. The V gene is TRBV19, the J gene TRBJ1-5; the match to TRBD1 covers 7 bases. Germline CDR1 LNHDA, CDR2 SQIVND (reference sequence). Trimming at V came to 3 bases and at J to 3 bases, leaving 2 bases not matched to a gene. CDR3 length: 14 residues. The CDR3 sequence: CASSMGQTNQPQHF. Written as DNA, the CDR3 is TGTGCCAGTAGTATGGGACAGACCAATCAGCCCCAGCATTTT.

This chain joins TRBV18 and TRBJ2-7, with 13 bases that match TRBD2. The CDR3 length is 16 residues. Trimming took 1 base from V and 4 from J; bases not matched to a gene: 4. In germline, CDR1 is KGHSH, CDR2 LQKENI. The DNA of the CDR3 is TGTGCCAGCTCACCACTCGGGACTAGCGGGAAATACGAGCAGTACTTC. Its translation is CASSPLGTSGKYEQYF.

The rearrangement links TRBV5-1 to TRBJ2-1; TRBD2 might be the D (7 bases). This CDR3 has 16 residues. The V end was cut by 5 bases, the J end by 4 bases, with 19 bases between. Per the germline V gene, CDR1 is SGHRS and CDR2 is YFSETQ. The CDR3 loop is CASRAREGGPYNEQFF. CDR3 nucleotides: TGCGCCAGCAGGGCTAGGGAGGGGGGCCCTTACAATGAGCAGTTCTTC. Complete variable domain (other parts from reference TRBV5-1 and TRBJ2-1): KAGVTQTPRYLIKTRGQQVTLSCSPISGHRSVSWYQQTPGQGLQFLFEYFSETQRNKGNFPGRFSGRQFSNSRSEMNVSTLELGDSALYLCASRAREGGPYNEQFFGPGTRLTVL.

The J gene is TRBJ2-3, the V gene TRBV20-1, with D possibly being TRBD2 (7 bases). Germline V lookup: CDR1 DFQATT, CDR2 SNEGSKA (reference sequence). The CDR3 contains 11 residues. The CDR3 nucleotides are TGCAGGGGGGAGGGGGGGGATACGCAGTATTTT. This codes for CRGEGGDTQYF.

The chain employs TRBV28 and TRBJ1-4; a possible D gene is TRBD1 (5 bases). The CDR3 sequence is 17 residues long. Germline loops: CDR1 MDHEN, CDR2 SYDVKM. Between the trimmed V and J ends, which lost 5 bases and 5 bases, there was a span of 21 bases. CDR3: CASSKTWGRVGNEKLFF. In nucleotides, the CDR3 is TGTGCCAGCAGTAAGACCTGGGGGAGGGTGGGGAATGAAAAACTGTTTTTT.

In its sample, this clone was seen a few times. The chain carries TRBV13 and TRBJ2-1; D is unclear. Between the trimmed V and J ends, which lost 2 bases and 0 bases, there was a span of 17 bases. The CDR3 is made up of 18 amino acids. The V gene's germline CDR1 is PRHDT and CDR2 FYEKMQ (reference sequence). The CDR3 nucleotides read TGTGCCAGCAGCTTAATTTCCCCGGGTTTTTACTCCTACAATGAGCAGTTCTTC. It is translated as CASSLISPGFYSYNEQFF.

CDR3 sequence: CASSRGSFYEQYF. CDR3 bases: TGTGCCAGCAGCCGGGGGAGTTTCTACGAGCAGTACTTC. V usage is TRBV6-6 and J usage is TRBJ2-7; possibly TRBD2 for D (6 bases). The CDR3 spans 13 residues. V was trimmed by 6 bases and J by 3 bases, leaving 12 bases between them. The germline CDR1 and CDR2 sequences are MNHNY and SVGAGI (reference sequence).

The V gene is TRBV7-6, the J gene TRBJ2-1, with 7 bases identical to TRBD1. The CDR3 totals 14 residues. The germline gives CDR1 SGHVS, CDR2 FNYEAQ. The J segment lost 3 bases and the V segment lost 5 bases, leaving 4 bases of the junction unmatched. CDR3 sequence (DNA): TGTGCCAGCAGCAGTGACAGGGTCTACAATGAGCAGTTCTTC. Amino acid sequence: CASSSDRVYNEQFF. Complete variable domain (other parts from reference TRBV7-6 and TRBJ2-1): GAGVSQSPRYKVTKRGQDVALRCDPISGHVSLYWYRQALGQGPEFLTYFNYEAQQDKSGLPNDRFSAERPEGSISTLTIQRTEQRDSAMYRCASSSDRVYNEQFFGPGTRLTVL.

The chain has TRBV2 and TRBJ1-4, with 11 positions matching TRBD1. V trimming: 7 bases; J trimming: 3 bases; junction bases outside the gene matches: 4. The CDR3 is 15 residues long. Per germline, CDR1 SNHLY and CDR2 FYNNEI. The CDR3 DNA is TGTGCCAGCAAGGACAGGGGGCTTTCTAATGAAAAACTGTTTTTT. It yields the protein CASKDRGLSNEKLFF. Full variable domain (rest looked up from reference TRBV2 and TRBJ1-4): EPEVTQTPSHQVTQMGQEVILRCVPISNHLYFYWYRQILGQKVEFLVSFYNNEISEKSEIFDDQFSVERPDGSNFTLKIRSTKLEDSAMYFCASKDRGLSNEKLFFGSGTQLSVL.

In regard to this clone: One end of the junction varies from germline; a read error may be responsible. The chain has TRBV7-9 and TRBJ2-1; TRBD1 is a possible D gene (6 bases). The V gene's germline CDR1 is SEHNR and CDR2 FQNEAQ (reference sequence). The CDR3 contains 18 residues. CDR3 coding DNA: TGTTCCAGCAGCTTTAACCGAGGGGCAGGGGACTCCTACAATGAGCAGTTCTTC. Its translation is CSSSFNRGAGDSYNEQFF.

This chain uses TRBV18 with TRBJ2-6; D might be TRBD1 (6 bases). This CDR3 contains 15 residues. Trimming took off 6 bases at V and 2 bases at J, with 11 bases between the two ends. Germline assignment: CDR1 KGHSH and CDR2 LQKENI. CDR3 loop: CASSARGTGANVLTF. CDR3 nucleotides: TGTGCCAGCTCCGCCAGGGGAACTGGGGCCAACGTCCTGACTTTC.

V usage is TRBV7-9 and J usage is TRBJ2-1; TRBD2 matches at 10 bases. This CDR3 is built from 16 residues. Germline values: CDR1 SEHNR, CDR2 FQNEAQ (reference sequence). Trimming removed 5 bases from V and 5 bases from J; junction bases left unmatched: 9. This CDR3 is CASSPPRAGGNNEQFF. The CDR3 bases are TGTGCCAGCAGCCCCCCTCGAGCGGGGGGGAACAATGAGCAGTTCTTC.

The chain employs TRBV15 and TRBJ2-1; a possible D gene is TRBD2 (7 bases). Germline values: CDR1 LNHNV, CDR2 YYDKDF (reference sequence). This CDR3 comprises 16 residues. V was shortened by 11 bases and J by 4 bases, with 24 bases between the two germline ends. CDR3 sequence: CAVRLGGAIQYNEQFF. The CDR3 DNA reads TGTGCCGTTCGTTTAGGGGGGGCTATTCAATACAATGAGCAGTTCTTC.

CDR3 residues: CASSFETAGGYTF. The CDR3 DNA follows: TGTGCCAGCAGCTTTGAAACTGCGGGAGGCTACACCTTC. This chain links TRBV7-9 with TRBJ1-2; D uncertain. Germline CDR1 SEHNR, CDR2 FQNEAQ (reference sequence). Trimming removed 3 bases from V and 8 bases from J, with 13 bases in between. The CDR3 length is 13 residues.

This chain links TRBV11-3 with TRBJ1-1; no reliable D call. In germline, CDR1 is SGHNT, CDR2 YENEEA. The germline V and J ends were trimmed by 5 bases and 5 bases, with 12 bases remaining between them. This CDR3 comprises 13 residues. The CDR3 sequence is CASSLTVTTEAFF. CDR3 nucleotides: TGTGCCAGCAGCCTTACAGTGACGACTGAAGCTTTCTTT.

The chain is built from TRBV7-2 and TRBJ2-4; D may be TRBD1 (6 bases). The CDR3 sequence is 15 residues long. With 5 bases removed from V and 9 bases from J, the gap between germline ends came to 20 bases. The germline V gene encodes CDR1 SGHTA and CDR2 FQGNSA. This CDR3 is CASSQRGLGVGIQYF. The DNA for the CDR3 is TGTGCCAGCAGCCAAAGGGGGTTGGGGGTCGGCATTCAGTACTTC.

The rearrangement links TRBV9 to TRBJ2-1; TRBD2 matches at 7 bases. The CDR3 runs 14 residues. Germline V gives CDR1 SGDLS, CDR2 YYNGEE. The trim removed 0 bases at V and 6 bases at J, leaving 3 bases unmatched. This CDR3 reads CASSVGGTINEQFF. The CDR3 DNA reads TGTGCCAGCAGCGTAGGAGGGACTATCAATGAGCAGTTCTTC.

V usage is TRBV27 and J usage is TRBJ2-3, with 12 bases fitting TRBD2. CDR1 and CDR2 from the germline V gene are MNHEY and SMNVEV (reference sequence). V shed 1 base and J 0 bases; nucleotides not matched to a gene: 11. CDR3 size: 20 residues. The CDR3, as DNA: TGTGCCAGCAGTTTATTTATACTAGCGGGAGGTGCGATTAGCACAGATACGCAGTATTTT. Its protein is CASSLFILAGGAISTDTQYF.

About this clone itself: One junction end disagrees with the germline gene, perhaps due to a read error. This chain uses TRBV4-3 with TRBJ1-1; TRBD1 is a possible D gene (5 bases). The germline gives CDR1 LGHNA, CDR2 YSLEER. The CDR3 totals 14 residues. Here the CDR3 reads CANSQDGGGTEAFF. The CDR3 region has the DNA TGCGCCAACAGCCAAGACGGCGGGGGAACTGAAGCTTTCTTT.

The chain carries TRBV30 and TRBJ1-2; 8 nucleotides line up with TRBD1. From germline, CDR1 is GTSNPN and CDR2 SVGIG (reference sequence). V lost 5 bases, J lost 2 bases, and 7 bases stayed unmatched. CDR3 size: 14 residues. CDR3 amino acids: CAWLGQALNYGYTF. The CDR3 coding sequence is TGTGCCTGGTTGGGACAGGCGCTAAACTATGGCTACACCTTC.

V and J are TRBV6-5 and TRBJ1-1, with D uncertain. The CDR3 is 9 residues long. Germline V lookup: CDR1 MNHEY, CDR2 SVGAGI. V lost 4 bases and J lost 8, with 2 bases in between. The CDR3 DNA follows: TGTGCCAGCAGTTCAGAAGCTTTCTTT. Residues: CASSSEAFF.

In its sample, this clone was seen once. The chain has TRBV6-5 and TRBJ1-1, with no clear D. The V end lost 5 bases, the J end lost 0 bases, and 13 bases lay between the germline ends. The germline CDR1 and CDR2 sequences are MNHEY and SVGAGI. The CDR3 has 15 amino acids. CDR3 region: CASSLSAGLNTEAFF. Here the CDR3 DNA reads TGTGCCAGCAGTCTCAGCGCCGGCCTGAACACTGAAGCTTTCTTT.